This T cell receptor beta chain appears in the sequencing data of a study of blood T cell repertoires in COVID-19. The method was immunoSEQ multiplex PCR; TCRdb's version includes in-frame clones alone and lacks a portion of them. The sample yields about 71,000 clones, more than 80% seen once. The sequenced sample was peripheral blood. This clonotype was sampled from an elderly man with acute or convalescent COVID-19.

The CDR3 region has the DNA TGTGCCAGTAGTGGCCGACAGGGGGAAGAGACCCAGTACTTC. This gives the protein CASSGRQGEETQYF. J is TRBJ2-5 and V is TRBV19; 9 bases are a match to TRBD1. V lost 5 bases to trimming and J lost 3 bases; unmatched junction nucleotides: 4. Per the germline V gene, CDR1 is LNHDA and CDR2 is SQIVND (reference sequence). The CDR3 consists of 14 residues.